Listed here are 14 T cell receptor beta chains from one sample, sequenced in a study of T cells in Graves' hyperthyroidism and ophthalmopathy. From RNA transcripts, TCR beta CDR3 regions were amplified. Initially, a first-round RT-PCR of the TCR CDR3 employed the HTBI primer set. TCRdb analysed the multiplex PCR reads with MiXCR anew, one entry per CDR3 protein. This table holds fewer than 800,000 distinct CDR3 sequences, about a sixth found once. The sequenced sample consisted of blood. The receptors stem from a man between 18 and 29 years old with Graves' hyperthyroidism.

CDR3 bases: TGTGCCAGCAGATCGACAGCCAATCAGCCCCAGCATTTT. The encoded protein is CASRSTANQPQHF. The gene calls are TRBV28 and TRBJ1-5; perhaps TRBD1 as D (5 bases). CDR3 length equals 13 residues. Germline assignment: CDR1 MDHEN and CDR2 SYDVKM. Between the trimmed V and J ends, which lost 6 bases and 3 bases, there was a span of 9 bases.

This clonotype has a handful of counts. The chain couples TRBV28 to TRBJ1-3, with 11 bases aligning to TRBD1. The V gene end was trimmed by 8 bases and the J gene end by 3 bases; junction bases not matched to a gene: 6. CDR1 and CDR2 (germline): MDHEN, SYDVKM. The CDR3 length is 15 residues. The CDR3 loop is CASYGQGAGGNTIYF. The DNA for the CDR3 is TGTGCCAGCTACGGACAGGGGGCCGGTGGAAACACCATATATTTT.

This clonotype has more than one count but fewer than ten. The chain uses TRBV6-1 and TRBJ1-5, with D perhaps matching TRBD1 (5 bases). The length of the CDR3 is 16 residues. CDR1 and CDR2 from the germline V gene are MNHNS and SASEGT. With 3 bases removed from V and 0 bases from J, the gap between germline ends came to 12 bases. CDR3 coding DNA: TGTGCCAGCAGTGACAGGGTGGGATATAGCAATCAGCCCCAGCATTTT. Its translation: CASSDRVGYSNQPQHF.

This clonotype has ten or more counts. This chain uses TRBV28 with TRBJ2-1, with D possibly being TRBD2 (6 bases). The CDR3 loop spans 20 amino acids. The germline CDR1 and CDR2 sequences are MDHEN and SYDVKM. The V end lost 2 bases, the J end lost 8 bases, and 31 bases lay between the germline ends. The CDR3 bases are TGTGCCAGCAGTTTAGTGGAGGGAACTCAGACACTACCCCTCGGGGATGAGCAGTTCTTC. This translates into CASSLVEGTQTLPLGDEQFF.

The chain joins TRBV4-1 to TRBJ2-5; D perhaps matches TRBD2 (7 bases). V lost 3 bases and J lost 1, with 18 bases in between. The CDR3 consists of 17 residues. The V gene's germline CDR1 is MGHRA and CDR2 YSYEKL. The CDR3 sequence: CASSHLGGDGPQETQYF. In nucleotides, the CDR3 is TGCGCCAGCAGCCATCTAGGGGGGGACGGACCCCAAGAGACCCAGTACTTC.

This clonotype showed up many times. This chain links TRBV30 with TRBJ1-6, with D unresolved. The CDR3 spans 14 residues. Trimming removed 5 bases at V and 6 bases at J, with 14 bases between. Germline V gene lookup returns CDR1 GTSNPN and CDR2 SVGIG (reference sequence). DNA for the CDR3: TGTGCCTGGGGAGGCAAGGGAATTAATTCACCCCTCCACTTT. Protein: CAWGGKGINSPLHF. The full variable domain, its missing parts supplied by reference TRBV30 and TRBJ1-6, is SQTIHQWPATLVQPVGSPLSLECTVEGTSNPNLYWYRQAAGRGLQLLFYSVGIGQISSEVPQNLSASRPQDRQFILSSKKLLLSDSGFYLCAWGGKGINSPLHFGNGTRLTVT.

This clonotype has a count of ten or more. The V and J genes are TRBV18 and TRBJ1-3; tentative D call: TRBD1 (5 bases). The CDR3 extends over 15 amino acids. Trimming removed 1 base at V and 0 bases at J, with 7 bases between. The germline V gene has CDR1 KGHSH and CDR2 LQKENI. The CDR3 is CASSPLGTSGNTIYF. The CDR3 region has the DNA TGTGCCAGCTCACCACTGGGGACCTCTGGAAACACCATATATTTT.

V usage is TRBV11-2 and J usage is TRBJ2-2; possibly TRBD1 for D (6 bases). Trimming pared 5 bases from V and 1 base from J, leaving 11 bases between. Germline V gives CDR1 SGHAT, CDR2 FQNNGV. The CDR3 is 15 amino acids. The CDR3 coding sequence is TGTGCCAGCAGCCCCCTCAGGGGGAACACCGGGGAGCTGTTTTTT. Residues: CASSPLRGNTGELFF.

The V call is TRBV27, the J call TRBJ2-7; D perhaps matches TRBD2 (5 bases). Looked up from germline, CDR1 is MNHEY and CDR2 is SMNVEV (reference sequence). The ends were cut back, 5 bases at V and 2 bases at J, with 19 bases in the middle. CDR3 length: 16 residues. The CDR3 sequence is CASSPFLAGSAYEQYF. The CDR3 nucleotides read TGTGCCAGCAGTCCATTCCTTGCTGGGAGTGCCTACGAGCAGTACTTC.

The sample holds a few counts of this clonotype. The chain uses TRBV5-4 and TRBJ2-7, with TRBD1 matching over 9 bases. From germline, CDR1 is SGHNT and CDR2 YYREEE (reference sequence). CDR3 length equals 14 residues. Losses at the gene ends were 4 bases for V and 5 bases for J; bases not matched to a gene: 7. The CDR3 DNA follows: TGTGCCAGCAGCATTGGACAGGGGAGCAACGAGCAGTACTTC. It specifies CASSIGQGSNEQYF.

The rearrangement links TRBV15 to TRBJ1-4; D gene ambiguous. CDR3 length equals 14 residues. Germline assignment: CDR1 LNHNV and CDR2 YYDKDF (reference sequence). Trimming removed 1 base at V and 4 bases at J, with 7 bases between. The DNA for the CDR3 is TGTGCCACCAGCAGAGCGGGGATTAATGAAAAACTGTTTTTT. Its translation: CATSRAGINEKLFF.

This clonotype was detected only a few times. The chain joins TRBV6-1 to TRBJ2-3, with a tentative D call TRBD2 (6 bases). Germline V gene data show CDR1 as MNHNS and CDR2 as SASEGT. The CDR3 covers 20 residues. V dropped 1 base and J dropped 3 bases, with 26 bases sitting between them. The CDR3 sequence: CASSEVHSGILLFGTDTQYF. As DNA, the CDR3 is TGTGCCAGCAGTGAAGTACATAGCGGCATACTGCTATTTGGTACAGATACGCAGTATTTT.

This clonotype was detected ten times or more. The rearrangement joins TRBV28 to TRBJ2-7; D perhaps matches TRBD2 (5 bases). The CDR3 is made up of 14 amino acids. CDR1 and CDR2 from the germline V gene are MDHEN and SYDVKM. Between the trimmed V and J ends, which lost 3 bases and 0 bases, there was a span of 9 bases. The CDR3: CASSFQRSSYEQYF. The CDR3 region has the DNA TGTGCCAGCAGTTTCCAGCGGAGCTCCTACGAGCAGTACTTC.

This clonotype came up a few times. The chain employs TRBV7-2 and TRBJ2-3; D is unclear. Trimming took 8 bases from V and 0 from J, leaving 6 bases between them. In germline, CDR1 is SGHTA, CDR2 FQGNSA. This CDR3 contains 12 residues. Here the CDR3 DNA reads TGTGCCAGCGCTACGAGCACAGATACGCAGTATTTT. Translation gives CASATSTDTQYF.